One and the same sample provided the 3 T cell receptor beta chains below, sequenced in a study of blood T cell repertoires in COVID-19. Measured with immunoSEQ multiplex PCR; TCRdb has only the in-frame clones, and not every one. Seen here are some 120,000 clones, over 55% observed once, and the top ten hold 2.2%. Sequencing was done on a sample of peripheral blood. Receptor source: a woman in her 70s with acute or convalescent COVID-19.

This clone was seen once. The chain uses TRBV7-8 and TRBJ2-1; possibly TRBD1 for D (6 bases). From germline, CDR1 is SGHVS and CDR2 FQNEAQ. CDR3 length: 16 residues. Trimming left V 2 bases short and J 7 bases short, with 18 bases between. The CDR3 region has the DNA TGTGCCAGCAGCTTACTGGCCCTTGACAGGCTAAATGAGCAGTTCTTC. Protein product: CASSLLALDRLNEQFF.

This clone came up a few times. The chain recombines TRBV6-5 with TRBJ1-2; no reliable D call. Germline loops: CDR1 MNHEY, CDR2 SVGAGI. The CDR3 sequence is 14 residues long. Between the trimmed V and J ends, which lost 6 bases and 4 bases, there was a span of 15 bases. This CDR3 is CASSTPQSGYGYTF. In DNA form, the CDR3 reads TGTGCCAGCAGCACCCCGCAGTCGGGCTATGGCTACACCTTC.

This clone was seen only a few times. The gene calls are TRBV11-2 and TRBJ2-1; D is possibly TRBD1 (7 bases). Trimming removed 4 bases at V and 1 base at J, with 20 bases between. This CDR3 comprises 18 residues. Germline CDR1 SGHAT, CDR2 FQNNGV. CDR3: CASSSPIQGGGSYNEQFF. The CDR3 nucleotides are TGTGCCAGCAGCTCCCCTATTCAGGGGGGCGGATCCTACAATGAGCAGTTCTTC.